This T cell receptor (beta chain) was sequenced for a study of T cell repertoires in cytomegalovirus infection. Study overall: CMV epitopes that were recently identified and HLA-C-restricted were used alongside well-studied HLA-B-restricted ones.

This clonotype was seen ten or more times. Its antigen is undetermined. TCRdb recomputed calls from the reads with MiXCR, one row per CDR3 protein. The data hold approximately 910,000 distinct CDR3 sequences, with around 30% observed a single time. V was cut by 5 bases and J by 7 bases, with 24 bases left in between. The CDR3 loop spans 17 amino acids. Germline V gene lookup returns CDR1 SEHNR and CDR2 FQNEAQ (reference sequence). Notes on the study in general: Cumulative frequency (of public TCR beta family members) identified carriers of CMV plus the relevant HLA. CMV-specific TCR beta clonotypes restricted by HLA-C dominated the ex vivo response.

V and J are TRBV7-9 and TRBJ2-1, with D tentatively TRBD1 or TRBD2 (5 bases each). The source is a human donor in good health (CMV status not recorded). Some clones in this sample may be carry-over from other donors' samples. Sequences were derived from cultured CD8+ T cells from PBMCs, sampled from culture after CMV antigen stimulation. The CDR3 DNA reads TGTGCCAGCAGCCCCCGTGTCCGGGGAATAGGGGCAAATGAGCAGTTCTTC. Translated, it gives CASSPRVRGIGANEQFF.